These T cell receptor beta chains were read from a single sample in a study of CD8+CD57+ T cells in acquired aplastic anemia. Each CDR3 protein gets one entry after TCRdb re-called the reads with MiXCR. The sample has under 350,000 distinct CDR3 sequences; around three fifths are singletons. Sequenced material: sorted CD4+, CD8+, or CD8+CD57+ T cells (not recorded which) from PBMCs. Receptors originate from a human donor with aplastic anemia. Each CDR3 is given with its conserved first and last residue. D genes are given only for firm matches. Size is omitted from some rows. Given values are once, few, many or a class for expanded clones.

abundance,d_gene,j_gene,v_gene,CDR3nt,CDR3aa
.,.,TRBJ2-3,TRBV24-1,TGTGCCACCGCCAGGTTTGGCACAGATACGCAGTATTTT,CATARFGTDTQYF
.,.,TRBJ2-3,TRBV24-1,TGTGCCACCTTAAGGGGAATACTTAGCACAGATACGCAGTATTTT,CATLRGILSTDTQYF
once,.,TRBJ2-7,TRBV7-9,TGTGCCAGCACCAGGGGGGGGGACGGATCCTACGAGCAGTACTTC,CASTRGGDGSYEQYF
many,.,TRBJ1-6,TRBV2,TGTGCCAGCAGTGTGGTAGGGGGCTCCTATAATTCACCCCTCCACTTT,CASSVVGGSYNSPLHF
.,TRBD2,TRBJ2-2,TRBV6-5,TGTGCCATACGCACAGCGGGAGGCCGGGACGGGGAGCTGTTTTTT,CAIRTAGGRDGELFF
.,.,TRBJ2-7,TRBV5-6,TGCGCCAGCAGCTTTATTGGAGCATACTACGAGCAGTACTTC,CASSFIGAYYEQYF
many,TRBD2,TRBJ2-1,TRBV10-3,TGTGCCATCAGTGAGTGGGGGACTAGCGGTGAGCAGTTCTTC,CAISEWGTSGEQFF
many,TRBD1,TRBJ1-1,TRBV6-1,TGTGCCACATTACAGGGGGCCCACACTGAAGCTTTCTTT,CATLQGAHTEAFF
.,TRBD2,TRBJ2-5,TRBV7-7,TGTGCCAGCAGCTTAGGGCGACTAGCGGGAGGGACCGGGGGCAGGCAAGAGACCCAGTACTTC,CASSLGRLAGGTGGRQETQYF
.,.,TRBJ2-1,TRBV5-4,TGTGCCAGCAGCTTGAGTGGGACGGAGCAGTTCTTC,CASSLSGTEQFF
once,.,TRBJ2-7,TRBV10-1,TGCGCCAGCAGCCAAGAAGCCGTCCCCCTGAGCTCCTACGAGCAGTACTTC,CASSQEAVPLSSYEQYF
.,.,TRBJ2-7,TRBV2,TGTGCCAGCAGTCGGGACTTAAACTCCTACGAGCAGTACTTC,CASSRDLNSYEQYF
.,.,TRBJ2-3,TRBV20-1,TGCAGTGCACAGTGGGGGGGGGCGGGCACAGATACGCAGTATTTT,CSAQWGGAGTDTQYF
.,.,TRBJ2-2,TRBV5-1,TGCGCCGGCAGCGAGGGGGACACCGGGGAGCTGTTTTTT,CAGSEGDTGELFF
once,.,TRBJ1-3,TRBV7-8,TGTGCCAGCAGCCTGTCCGGGCCGGACACCATATATTTT,CASSLSGPDTIYF
many,.,TRBJ1-6,TRBV9,TGTGCCAGCAGGCGTAGCGCGGGGGCATGGGTTCGTTCAAGTAGCCACTTT,CASRRSAGAWVRSSSHF
few,.,TRBJ1-6,TRBV5-1,TGCGCCAGCAGCGTTGACTCAGGGGTATCACCCCTCCACTTT,CASSVDSGVSPLHF
.,.,TRBJ1-2,TRBV10-1,TGCGCCAGCAGTGAGTTTGGGGGGCAGGGCTACACCTTC,CASSEFGGQGYTF
.,.,TRBJ1-6,TRBV12-3/TRBV12-4,TGTGCCAGCAGGCACAGCATGGGGTCACCCCTCCACTTT,CASRHSMGSPLHF
many,TRBD1,TRBJ1-1,TRBV7-2,TGTGCCAGCAGCTTCCTACAGGGGGCGAACACTGAAGCTTTCTTT,CASSFLQGANTEAFF
once,.,TRBJ2-7,TRBV4-3,TGCGCCAGCAGCCCAAGGGGGATAAACGAGCAGTACTTC,CASSPRGINEQYF
.,TRBD2,TRBJ2-5,TRBV7-2,TGTGCCAGCTCGCTCAACTCGGCAACCGGGACTAGCTCCGAGACCCAGTACTTC,CASSLNSATGTSSETQYF